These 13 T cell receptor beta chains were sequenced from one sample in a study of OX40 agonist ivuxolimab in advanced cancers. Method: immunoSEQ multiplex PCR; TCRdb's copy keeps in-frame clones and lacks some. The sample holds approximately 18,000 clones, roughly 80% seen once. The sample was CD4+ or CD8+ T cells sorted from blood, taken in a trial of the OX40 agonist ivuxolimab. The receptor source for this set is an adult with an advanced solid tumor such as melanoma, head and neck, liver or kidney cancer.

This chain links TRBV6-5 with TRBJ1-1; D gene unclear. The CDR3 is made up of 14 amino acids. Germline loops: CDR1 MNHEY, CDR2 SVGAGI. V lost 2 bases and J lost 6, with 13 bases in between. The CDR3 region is CASSYEPLHAEAFF. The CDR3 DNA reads TGTGCCAGCAGTTACGAACCCTTACACGCTGAAGCTTTCTTT.

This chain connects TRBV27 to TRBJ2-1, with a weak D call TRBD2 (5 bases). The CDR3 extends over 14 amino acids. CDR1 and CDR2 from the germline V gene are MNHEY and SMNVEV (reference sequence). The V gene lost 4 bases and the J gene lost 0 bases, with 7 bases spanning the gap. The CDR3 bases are TGTGCCAGCAGTTCCCTAGCCTCCTACAATGAGCAGTTCTTC. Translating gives CASSSLASYNEQFF.

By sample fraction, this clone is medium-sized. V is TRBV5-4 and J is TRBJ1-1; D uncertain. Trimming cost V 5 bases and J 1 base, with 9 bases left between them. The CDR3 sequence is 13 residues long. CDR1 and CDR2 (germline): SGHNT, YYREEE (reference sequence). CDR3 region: CASSHEANTEAFF. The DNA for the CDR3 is TGTGCCAGCAGTCACGAGGCGAACACTGAAGCTTTCTTT.

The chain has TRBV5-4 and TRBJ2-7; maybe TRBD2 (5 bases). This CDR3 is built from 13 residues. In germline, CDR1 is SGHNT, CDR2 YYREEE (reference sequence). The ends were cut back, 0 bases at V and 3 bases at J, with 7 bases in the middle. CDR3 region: CASSLVGGYEQYF. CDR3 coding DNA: TGTGCCAGCAGCTTGGTAGGAGGCTACGAGCAGTACTTC. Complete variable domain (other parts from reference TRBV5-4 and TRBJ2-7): ETGVTQSPTHLIKTRGQQVTLRCSSQSGHNTVSWYQQALGQGPQFIFQYYREEENGRGNFPPRFSGLQFPNYSSELNVNALELDDSALYLCASSLVGGYEQYFGPGTRLTVT.

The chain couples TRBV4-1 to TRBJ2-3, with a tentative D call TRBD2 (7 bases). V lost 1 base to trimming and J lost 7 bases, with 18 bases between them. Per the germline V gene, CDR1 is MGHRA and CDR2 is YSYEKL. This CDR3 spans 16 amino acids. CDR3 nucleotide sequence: TGCGCCAGCAGCCAAGTATGGGGGGGCGGCGAAAATACGCAGTATTTT. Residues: CASSQVWGGGENTQYF.

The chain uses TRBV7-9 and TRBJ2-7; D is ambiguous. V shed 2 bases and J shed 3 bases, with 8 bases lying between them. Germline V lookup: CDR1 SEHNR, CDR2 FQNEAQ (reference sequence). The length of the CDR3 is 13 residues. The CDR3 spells CASSLSRDYEQYF. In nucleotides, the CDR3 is TGTGCCAGCAGCTTATCAAGGGACTACGAGCAGTACTTC.

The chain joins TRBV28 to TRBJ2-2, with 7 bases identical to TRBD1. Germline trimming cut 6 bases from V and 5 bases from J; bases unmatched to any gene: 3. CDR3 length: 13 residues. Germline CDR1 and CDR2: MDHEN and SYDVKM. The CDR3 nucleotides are TGTGCCAGCAGCTCAGGGGGAACCGGGGAGCTGTTTTTT. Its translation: CASSSGGTGELFF.

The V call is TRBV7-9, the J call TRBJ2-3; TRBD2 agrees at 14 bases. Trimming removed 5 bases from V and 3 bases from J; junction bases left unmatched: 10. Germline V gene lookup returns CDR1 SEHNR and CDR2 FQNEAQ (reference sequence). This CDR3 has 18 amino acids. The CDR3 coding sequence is TGTGCCAGCAGCCACGGACTAGCGGGAGGCACGGCGACAGATACGCAGTATTTT. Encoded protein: CASSHGLAGGTATDTQYF.

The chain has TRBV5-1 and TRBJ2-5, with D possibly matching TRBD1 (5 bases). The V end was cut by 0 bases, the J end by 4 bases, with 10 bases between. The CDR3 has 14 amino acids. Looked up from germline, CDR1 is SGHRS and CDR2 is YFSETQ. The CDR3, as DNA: TGCGCCAGCAGCTTGGAGGGGCGGCCAGAGACCCAGTACTTC. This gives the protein CASSLEGRPETQYF.

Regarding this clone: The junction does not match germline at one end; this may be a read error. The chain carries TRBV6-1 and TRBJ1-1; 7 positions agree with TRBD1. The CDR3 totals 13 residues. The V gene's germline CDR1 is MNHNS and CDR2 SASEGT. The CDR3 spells CASSEGGQTEAFF. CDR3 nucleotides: TGTGCCAGCAGCGAAGGGGGACAGACTGAAGCTTTCTTT.

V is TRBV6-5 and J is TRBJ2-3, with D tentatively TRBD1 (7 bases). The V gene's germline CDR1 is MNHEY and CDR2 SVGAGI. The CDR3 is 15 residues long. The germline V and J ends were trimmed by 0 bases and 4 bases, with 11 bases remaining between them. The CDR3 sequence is CASSYSRGASDTQYF. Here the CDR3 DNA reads TGTGCCAGCAGTTACTCCAGGGGGGCCTCAGATACGCAGTATTTT.

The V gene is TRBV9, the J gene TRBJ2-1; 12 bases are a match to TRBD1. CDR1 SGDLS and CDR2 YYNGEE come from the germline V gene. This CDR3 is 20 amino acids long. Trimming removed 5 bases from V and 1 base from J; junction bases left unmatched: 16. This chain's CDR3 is CASRPGTGGARSGSYNEQFF. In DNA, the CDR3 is TGTGCCAGCAGGCCCGGGACAGGGGGCGCCCGGAGCGGGTCCTACAATGAGCAGTTCTTC. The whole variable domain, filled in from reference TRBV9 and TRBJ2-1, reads DSGVTQTPKHLITATGQRVTLRCSPRSGDLSVYWYQQSLDQGLQFLIQYYNGEERAKGNILERFSAQQFPDLHSELNLSSLELGDSALYFCASRPGTGGARSGSYNEQFFGPGTRLTVL.

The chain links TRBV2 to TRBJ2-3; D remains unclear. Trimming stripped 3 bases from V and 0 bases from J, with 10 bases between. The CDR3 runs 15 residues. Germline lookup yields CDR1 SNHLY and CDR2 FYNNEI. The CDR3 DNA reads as TGTGCCAGCAGTGATGACCCGCCGAGCACAGATACGCAGTATTTT. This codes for CASSDDPPSTDTQYF.